Here is one TCR beta chain with its context. Peripheral blood CD8+ and CD4+ T cells were profiled by TCR beta sequencing. TEMRA cells were FACS-enriched, and CD8+ and CD4+ T cells were isolated negatively. Trimming pared 7 bases from V and 6 bases from J, leaving 9 bases between. This CDR3 is 12 amino acids long. Germline CDR1 is MNHEY and CDR2 is SVGAGI. The sample originates from a study of CD8 T cells in Susac syndrome. When the RNA was reverse transcribed, random hexamers were used with an input of roughly 0.45 to 1 ug. TCRdb itself ran the immunoSEQ multiplex PCR reads through MiXCR, one entry per CDR3 protein. The sample gives 180,000 or so distinct CDR3 sequences, around 95% of which show up once; approximately 0.094% is in the top ten.

Source material: CD4+ T cells from PBMCs. This clonotype originated in a human donor in good health. J is TRBJ2-2 and V is TRBV6-5; D not certain. This CDR3 reads CASTVGSGELFF. The CDR3, as DNA: TGTGCCAGCACCGTTGGATCCGGGGAGCTGTTTTTT.